The entry that follows covers one T cell receptor beta chain sequence. This entry comes from a study of OX40 agonist ivuxolimab in advanced cancers. Assay: immunoSEQ multiplex PCR; the TCRdb copy retains only in-frame clones and omits some. The repertoire holds 50,000 to 65,000 clones, roughly 83% seen once, with 9.5% to 15% in the top ten. Deletions cut 4 bases from V and 5 bases from J, with 19 bases between. This CDR3 comprises 16 residues. Germline loops: CDR1 SGHRS, CDR2 YFSETQ. The rearrangement uses TRBV5-1 and TRBJ2-1, with a possible D match to TRBD1 (6 bases). Sequenced material: CD4+ or CD8+ T cells sorted from blood, taken in a trial of the OX40 agonist ivuxolimab. This sequence was found in an adult with an advanced solid tumor such as melanoma, head and neck, liver or kidney cancer. The CDR3: CASSLVPGTSNNEQFF. The CDR3 nucleotides are TGCGCCAGCAGCCTAGTCCCCGGGACATCGAACAATGAGCAGTTCTTC.